This T cell receptor beta chain emerged from a study of blood T cell repertoires in COVID-19. About the research overall: Sources were T cells, B-cell-depleted T cells, or PBMCs; the material itself was cDNA or gDNA.

Profiled with immunoSEQ multiplex PCR; TCRdb holds only in-frame clones, not every one. In the table there are about half a million clones, approximately 83% of which are singletons. V shed 1 base and J 2 bases; nucleotides not matched to a gene: 6. CDR1 is SGHKS and CDR2 is YYEKEE in the germline V gene (reference sequence). The CDR3 totals 16 residues. The chain carries TRBV5-5 and TRBJ2-7; 10 bases agree with TRBD1. The specimen sequenced was peripheral blood. This receptor was taken from a human donor in a cohort sampled during active COVID-19. Written as DNA, the CDR3 is TGTGCCAGCAGCTTGTCCGCCGGACAGGGGGCCTACGAGCAGTACTTC. It yields the protein CASSLSAGQGAYEQYF.